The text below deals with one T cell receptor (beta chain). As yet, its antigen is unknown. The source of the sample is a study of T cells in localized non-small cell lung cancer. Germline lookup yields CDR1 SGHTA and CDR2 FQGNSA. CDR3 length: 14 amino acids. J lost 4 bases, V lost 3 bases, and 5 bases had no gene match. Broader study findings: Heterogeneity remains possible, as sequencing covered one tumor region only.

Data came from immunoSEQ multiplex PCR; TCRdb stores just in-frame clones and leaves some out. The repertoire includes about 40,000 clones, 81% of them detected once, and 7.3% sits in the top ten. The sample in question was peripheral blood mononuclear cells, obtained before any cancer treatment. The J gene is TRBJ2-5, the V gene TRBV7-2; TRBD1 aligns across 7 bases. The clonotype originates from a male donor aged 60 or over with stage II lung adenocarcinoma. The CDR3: CASSLDQGVETQYF. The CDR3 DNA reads TGTGCCAGCAGCTTGGATCAGGGGGTAGAGACCCAGTACTTC.